This T cell receptor beta chain was recorded in a study of shared clonotypes between healthy human individuals. Study in general: Each donor's CD4 naive and CD4 memory cells filled three plates apiece, CD8 naive two, and CD8 memory one.

The repertoire was sequenced with immunoSEQ multiplex PCR; TCRdb's copy has only in-frame clones and lacks some. This sample has millions of clones, with approximately 94% found just once. CD8 cells classed as naive were CD45RO-negative and positively selected for CCR7, excluding terminally differentiated effector memory CD45RA+ cells. In the case of this clone: As yet, its antigen is unknown.

Trimming cost V 4 bases and J 1 base, with 6 bases left between them. This CDR3 is 14 amino acids long. Germline CDR1 SGDLS, CDR2 YYNGEE. Study-wide findings and caveats: On the whole, naive subsets had larger estimated richness than memory subsets had.

The chain recombines TRBV9 with TRBJ2-6, with no clear D. This TCR derives from a man younger than 35 in good health. Some clones in this sample may be carry-over from other donors' samples. Specimen: naive CD8+ T cells from PBMCs. CDR3 DNA: TGTGCCAGCAGCTCGGAGTCTGGGGCCAACGTCCTGACTTTC. The encoded protein is CASSSESGANVLTF.